Below, 17 T cell receptor beta chains from the same sample are listed, as sequenced in a study of spatial heterogeneity in lung cancer. TCRdb fed the 5' RACE reads into MiXCR, producing one record per CDR3 protein. The sample has tens of thousands of distinct CDR3 sequences; 13% are singletons. Sample time point: sample taken at primary tumor resection. The sequenced material consisted of unsorted whole RNA from tumor, nontumor lung or frozen PBMC. The specimen was PBMCs, collected at surgery. These TCRs come from a male donor with early-stage non-small cell lung cancer.

The rearrangement joins TRBV5-1 to TRBJ2-3; 13 bases agree with TRBD2. J lost 6 bases, V lost 4 bases, and 11 bases had no gene match. Germline assignment: CDR1 SGHRS and CDR2 YFSETQ. The CDR3 is made up of 17 amino acids. CDR3 loop: CASSLPTSGRAGDTQYF. CDR3 in DNA: TGCGCCAGCAGCCTACCCACTAGCGGGAGGGCAGGGGATACGCAGTATTTT. The full variable domain, with the rest looked up from reference TRBV5-1 and TRBJ2-3, is KAGVTQTPRYLIKTRGQQVTLSCSPISGHRSVSWYQQTPGQGLQFLFEYFSETQRNKGNFPGRFSGRQFSNSRSEMNVSTLELGDSALYLCASSLPTSGRAGDTQYFGPGTRLTVL.

The chain links TRBV12-5 to TRBJ2-1; D is unresolved. CDR1 is LGHNT and CDR2 is FRNRAP in the germline V gene. The CDR3 covers 14 residues. Trimming took off 6 bases at V and 8 bases at J, with 17 bases between the two ends. The CDR3 DNA is TGTGCTAGTGGGACCGGCGGCAATTTGGATGAGCAGTTCTTC. Translation gives CASGTGGNLDEQFF.

A note on this clonotype: The final CDR3 position lacks the conserved phenylalanine or tryptophan, pointing to a likely read error. The rearrangement uses TRBV6-2 or TRBV6-3 and TRBJ2-3; possible D gene TRBD2, 6 bases. V was shortened by 2 bases and J by 4 bases, with 19 bases between the two germline ends. Germline V CDR1 and CDR2: MNHEY, SVGEGT. The CDR3 runs 17 residues. The CDR3 DNA sequence: TGTGCCAGCAGTTACAAGGAGGGATCCAGACGGCCAGATACGCAGTATTTG. This sequence encodes CASSYKEGSRRPDTQYL.

The chain joins TRBV11-2 to TRBJ1-1; D unclear. V was trimmed by 3 bases and J by 5 bases, leaving 10 bases between them. Germline assignment: CDR1 SGHAT and CDR2 FQNNGV. The CDR3 runs to 13 residues. The CDR3 spells CASSLDRVTEAFF. The CDR3 region has the DNA TGTGCCAGCAGCTTGGATAGGGTGACTGAAGCTTTCTTT.

This clonotype was counted a few times. V is TRBV10-3 and J is TRBJ2-7, with D possibly matching TRBD2 (6 bases). Trimming cost V 6 bases and J 4 bases, with 16 bases left between them. Per the germline V gene, CDR1 is ENHRY and CDR2 is SYGVKD. This CDR3 spans 14 amino acids. The CDR3 spells CAISDSGTLYEQYF. DNA for the CDR3: TGTGCCATCAGCGACTCCGGGACTCTTTACGAGCAGTACTTC.

In its sample, this clonotype was seen a few times. The chain couples TRBV20-1 to TRBJ2-3; D ambiguous. V lost 3 bases to trimming and J lost 0 bases, with 22 bases between them. CDR1 and CDR2 from the germline V gene are DFQATT and SNEGSKA (reference sequence). This CDR3 is 18 amino acids long. CDR3 DNA: TGCAGTGCTAGTCGCCGCATTCCCGGGCGGTCGAGCACAGATACGCAGTATTTT. This translates into CSASRRIPGRSSTDTQYF.

The CDR3 region has the DNA TGTGCCAGCAGTTTAACGACTAGCGGCCGGCAGGGGCAGTTCTTC. Translating gives CASSLTTSGRQGQFF. The V gene is TRBV28, the J gene TRBJ2-1, with 9 bases aligning to TRBD2. There are 15 residues in the CDR3. V dropped 2 bases and J dropped 12; count of bases not matched to a gene: 11. From germline, CDR1 is MDHEN and CDR2 SYDVKM.

This clonotype has more than one count but fewer than ten. The V and J genes are TRBV6-2 or TRBV6-3 and TRBJ2-7, with no clear D. The V gene's germline CDR1 is MNHEY and CDR2 SVGEGT. Trimming cost V 2 bases and J 1 base, with 6 bases left between them. This CDR3 contains 13 residues. CDR3 amino acids: CASSYTVSYEQYF. CDR3 DNA: TGTGCCAGCAGTTACACGGTGTCCTACGAGCAGTACTTC.

As DNA, the CDR3 is TGTGCCAGCAGCTTAGGCAGGGCTATTAACTATGGCTACACCTTC. Amino acids: CASSLGRAINYGYTF. The J gene is TRBJ1-2, the V gene TRBV5-4, with D possibly TRBD1 on 5 matching bases. Per the germline V gene, CDR1 is SGHNT and CDR2 is YYREEE (reference sequence). The CDR3 consists of 15 residues. The V and J ends lost 2 bases and 1 base respectively, with 12 bases between them.

J is TRBJ1-4 and V is TRBV9, with no clear D. Trimming stripped 0 bases from V and 8 bases from J, with 14 bases between. In germline, CDR1 is SGDLS, CDR2 YYNGEE. There are 15 residues in the CDR3. The CDR3 nucleotides read TGTGCCAGCAGCGTAGCTACGGGAAGATGGGAAAAACTGTTTTTT. Protein sequence: CASSVATGRWEKLFF.

The V call is TRBV7-6, the J call TRBJ2-2, with D possibly TRBD2 on 5 matching bases. The germline V and J ends were trimmed by 5 bases and 8 bases, with 18 bases remaining between them. The CDR3 has 15 amino acids. CDR1 and CDR2 from the germline V gene are SGHVS and FNYEAQ. CDR3 bases: TGTGCCAGCAGCGTCCTCGGACTCTCGAGGGGGGAGCTGTTTTTT. This translates into CASSVLGLSRGELFF.

This clonotype showed up many times. The chain couples TRBV29-1 to TRBJ2-2, with D hard to call. Germline V lookup: CDR1 SQVTM, CDR2 ANQGSEA. The CDR3 sequence is 12 residues long. V was trimmed by 4 bases and J by 4 bases, leaving 7 bases between them. In nucleotides, the CDR3 is TGCAGCGTTGGAAGGGTCACCGGGGAGCTGTTTTTT. Translated: CSVGRVTGELFF.

This clonotype has a count of ten or more. The chain uses TRBV18 and TRBJ2-3, with D unclear. The V end was cut by 6 bases, the J end by 2 bases, with 12 bases between. Germline V gene lookup returns CDR1 KGHSH and CDR2 LQKENI. CDR3 length: 14 residues. DNA for the CDR3: TGTGCCAGCTCCCCCGCACGGCTCACAGATACGCAGTATTTT. Protein sequence: CASSPARLTDTQYF.

On this clonotype itself: Mismatch with germline at one junction end may stem from a read error. The J gene is TRBJ1-1, the V gene TRBV4-3; no clear D. The CDR3 extends over 15 amino acids. Germline CDR1 LGHNA, CDR2 YSLEER. CDR3 in amino acids: CPSSQENAINTEAFF. The CDR3 region has the DNA TGCCCCAGCAGCCAAGAGAACGCTATTAACACTGAAGCTTTCTTT.

This clonotype showed up many times. The rearrangement links TRBV27 to TRBJ1-1; D possibly corresponds to TRBD1 (5 bases). Germline CDR1 is MNHEY and CDR2 is SMNVEV (reference sequence). V dropped 2 bases and J dropped 1 base, with 8 bases sitting between them. The CDR3 has 14 residues. This CDR3 reads CASSLRTSNTEAFF. The CDR3 DNA reads as TGTGCCAGCAGTTTAAGGACATCGAACACTGAAGCTTTCTTT.

This clonotype was detected a few times. This chain connects TRBV2 to TRBJ1-5, with D perhaps matching TRBD1 (6 bases). Between the trimmed V and J ends, which lost 1 base and 9 bases, there was a span of 13 bases. This CDR3 has 14 amino acids. Germline CDR1 is SNHLY and CDR2 is FYNNEI. The DNA of the CDR3 is TGTGCCAGCAGTGAAGGAAACAGGGTGATGCCCCAGCATTTT. Its protein product is CASSEGNRVMPQHF.

This rearrangement joins TRBV10-1 to TRBJ2-1; 11 bases are a match to TRBD2. V gave up 0 bases and J gave up 10 bases; unmatched junction bases: 5. CDR1 and CDR2 from the germline V gene are WNHNN and SYGVQD (reference sequence). CDR3 size: 15 residues. CDR3 DNA: TGCGCCAGCAGTGAGTCGACTAGCGGGAAGCGGGAGCAGTTCTTC. It specifies CASSESTSGKREQFF.